The next 13 T cell receptor beta chains were all read from a single sample in a study of control samples from healthy donors and cancer patients. Here immunoSEQ multiplex PCR was the method, and the copy in TCRdb shows in-frame clones only, minus some. The sample records about 55,000 clones, roughly 94% being singletons. Sequenced input: blood. The receptors originated from a man aged 25-40 years in good health.

The chain combines TRBV27 with TRBJ1-6, with 8 nucleotides matching TRBD1. This CDR3 region has 14 residues. Losses at the gene ends were 5 bases for V and 10 bases for J; bases not matched to a gene: 7. Germline V lookup: CDR1 MNHEY, CDR2 SMNVEV (reference sequence). The CDR3 sequence is CASSRDRGGSPLHF. The CDR3 DNA is TGTGCCAGCAGTAGAGACAGGGGAGGATCACCCCTCCACTTT.

Details on this clone: This specimen includes other DNA sequences encoding the same CDR3. This chain joins TRBV10-3 and TRBJ2-5, with a possible D match to TRBD1 (6 bases). V lost 3 bases and J lost 5, with 16 bases in between. CDR1 and CDR2 (germline): ENHRY, SYGVKD. This CDR3 contains 15 residues. The CDR3 region is CAISDGMGARETQYF. The CDR3 DNA sequence: TGTGCCATCAGTGACGGGATGGGGGCTCGCGAGACCCAGTACTTC.

The genes are TRBV27 and TRBJ2-1, with a tentative D call TRBD1 (6 bases). The CDR3 length is 15 residues. The germline gives CDR1 MNHEY, CDR2 SMNVEV (reference sequence). The V end was cut by 6 bases, the J end by 0 bases, with 12 bases between. This chain's CDR3 is CASRQGGGSYNEQFF. DNA for the CDR3: TGTGCCAGCAGGCAAGGGGGTGGCTCCTACAATGAGCAGTTCTTC.

This chain links TRBV4-3 with TRBJ1-5; D remains ambiguous. The germline V gene encodes CDR1 LGHNA and CDR2 YSLEER. This CDR3 is built from 15 residues. The ends were cut back, 0 bases at V and 7 bases at J, with 13 bases in the middle. CDR3 in DNA: TGCGCCAGCAGCCAAGATTTAACTCCCTTGCAGCCCCAGCATTTT. Amino acid sequence: CASSQDLTPLQPQHF.

The chain recombines TRBV20-1 with TRBJ2-1; D might be TRBD2 (5 bases). V was pared by 3 bases and J by 1 base, with 7 bases between. Germline assignment: CDR1 DFQATT and CDR2 SNEGSKA (reference sequence). This CDR3 region has 13 residues. CDR3 residues: CSASTGSYNEQFF. CDR3 bases: TGCAGTGCTAGTACGGGGTCCTACAATGAGCAGTTCTTC.

This chain connects TRBV2 to TRBJ2-1; D gene uncertain. The CDR3 consists of 15 residues. CDR1 SNHLY and CDR2 FYNNEI come from the germline V gene. V lost 6 bases, J lost 0 bases, and 12 bases lay in between. The CDR3 region is CASRDAVSSYNEQFF. Here the CDR3 DNA reads TGTGCCAGCAGGGATGCGGTTAGCTCCTACAATGAGCAGTTCTTC.

J is TRBJ2-1 and V is TRBV30; the D gene could be TRBD1 or TRBD2 (6 bases each). Germline-derived CDR1 and CDR2 are GTSNPN and SVGIG (reference sequence). This CDR3 region has 15 residues. Trimming took 0 bases from V and 5 from J, leaving 14 bases between them. The CDR3 here is CAWSVRGRRHNEQFF. For the CDR3, the DNA is TGTGCCTGGAGTGTACGGGGGCGGCGGCACAATGAGCAGTTCTTC.

This chain uses TRBV30 with TRBJ2-2; D perhaps matches TRBD2 (6 bases). Looked up from germline, CDR1 is GTSNPN and CDR2 is SVGIG (reference sequence). V gave up 0 bases and J gave up 7 bases, with 12 bases separating them. The length of the CDR3 is 14 residues. The CDR3 sequence is CAWSVRLGGGELFF. CDR3 bases: TGTGCCTGGAGTGTTAGACTAGGTGGCGGGGAGCTGTTTTTT. Full variable domain (outside the CDR3, taken from reference TRBV30 and TRBJ2-2): SQTIHQWPATLVQPVGSPLSLECTVEGTSNPNLYWYRQAAGRGLQLLFYSVGIGQISSEVPQNLSASRPQDRQFILSSKKLLLSDSGFYLCAWSVRLGGGELFFGEGSRLTVL.

This chain uses TRBV28 with TRBJ1-4; unclear D gene. The germline gives CDR1 MDHEN, CDR2 SYDVKM. This CDR3 spans 16 amino acids. V gave up 2 bases and J gave up 8 bases, with 18 bases separating them. The CDR3: CASSLAGSMVQEKLFF. CDR3 DNA: TGTGCCAGCAGTTTAGCGGGTTCCATGGTTCAGGAAAAACTGTTTTTT. Together with reference TRBV28 and TRBJ1-4, the CDR3 gives the full variable domain: DVKVTQSSRYLVKRTGEKVFLECVQDMDHENMFWYRQDPGLGLRLIYFSYDVKMKEKGDIPEGYSVSREKKERFSLILESASTNQTSMYLCASSLAGSMVQEKLFFGSGTQLSVL.

V and J are TRBV4-1 and TRBJ2-5, with D unresolved. This CDR3 has 17 amino acids. Germline V gene sequence: CDR1 MGHRA, CDR2 YSYEKL. Trimming stripped 2 bases from V and 3 bases from J, with 19 bases between. CDR3 region: CASSQRVAGVGEETQYF. The DNA of the CDR3 is TGCGCCAGCAGCCAACGCGTGGCAGGAGTCGGCGAAGAGACCCAGTACTTC.

The chain has TRBV10-2 and TRBJ2-7; the match to TRBD2 covers 8 bases. Germline assignment: CDR1 WSHSY and CDR2 SAAADI. V lost 4 bases, J lost 6 bases, and 14 bases stayed unmatched. The CDR3 spans 16 residues. CDR3 region: CASSGGREESTREQYF. CDR3 coding DNA: TGCGCCAGCAGTGGTGGGCGGGAGGAGTCCACCCGCGAGCAGTACTTC.

The gene calls are TRBV11-2 and TRBJ2-1, with 10 bases that match TRBD2. Trimming at V came to 5 bases and at J to 8 bases, leaving 3 bases not matched to a gene. The CDR3 contains 13 residues. Germline V gene data show CDR1 as SGHAT and CDR2 as FQNNGV. DNA for the CDR3: TGTGCCAGCAGCCTAGCGGGAGTACATGAGCAGTTCTTC. The encoded protein is CASSLAGVHEQFF.

This clone was counted a single time. The chain employs TRBV25-1 and TRBJ2-5; 10 positions agree with TRBD2. The CDR3 sequence is 14 residues long. V dropped 3 bases and J dropped 5; count of bases not matched to a gene: 3. The V gene's germline CDR1 is MGHDK and CDR2 SYGVNS. CDR3 sequence (DNA): TGTGCCAGCAGTGACAGCGGGAGGGTGGAGACCCAGTACTTC. It yields the protein CASSDSGRVETQYF.